Following are 10 T cell receptor beta chains from one sample sequenced in a study of blood T cell repertoires in COVID-19. The table came from immunoSEQ multiplex PCR; TCRdb's copy has only in-frame clones and leaves some out. The sample has 80,000 to 95,000 clones, about 85% seen once. Sequenced sample: peripheral blood. All receptors come from a man of 80 years or more with acute or convalescent COVID-19.

This clone was observed a handful of times. V and J are TRBV5-4 and TRBJ2-5; TRBD1 agrees at 9 bases. V lost 5 bases, J lost 0 bases, and 5 bases stayed unmatched. Germline CDR1 and CDR2: SGHNT and YYREEE (reference sequence). This CDR3 is 15 amino acids long. The CDR3 DNA follows: TGTGCCAGCAGTTTGCGACAGGGGGACCAAGAGACCCAGTACTTC. As protein: CASSLRQGDQETQYF.

The chain is built from TRBV7-3 and TRBJ2-5; 14 bases map to TRBD2. Germline loops: CDR1 SGHTA, CDR2 FQGTGA. This CDR3 spans 16 amino acids. Losses at the gene ends were 5 bases for V and 4 bases for J; bases not matched to a gene: 6. CDR3 nucleotides: TGTGCCAGCAGCCCCGGACTAGCGGGAGGCGGAGAGACCCAGTACTTC. It yields the protein CASSPGLAGGGETQYF.

This clone appeared a single time. DNA for the CDR3: TGTGCCAGCAGCTTATTGGAGCGCTACACAGATACGCAGTATTTT. This gives the protein CASSLLERYTDTQYF. The V and J genes are TRBV7-2 and TRBJ2-3; D not certain. The germline CDR1 and CDR2 sequences are SGHTA and FQGNSA. V lost 2 bases and J lost 2, with 11 bases in between. The length of the CDR3 is 15 residues.

The chain has TRBV14 and TRBJ2-1; unclear D gene. Trimming pared 1 base from V and 7 bases from J, leaving 8 bases between. From germline, CDR1 is SGHDN and CDR2 FVKESK. This CDR3 region has 13 residues. CDR3 loop: CASSQGSLNEQFF. The CDR3 DNA reads as TGTGCCAGCAGCCAAGGAAGCTTAAATGAGCAGTTCTTC. The full variable domain, its missing parts supplied by reference TRBV14 and TRBJ2-1, is EAGVTQFPSHSVIEKGQTVTLRCDPISGHDNLYWYRRVMGKEIKFLLHFVKESKQDESGMPNNRFLAERTGGTYSTLKVQPAELEDSGVYFCASSQGSLNEQFFGPGTRLTVL.

DNA of the CDR3: TGCGCCAGCAGCTTGGGGTTAGAAGAGACCCAGTACTTC. Amino acid sequence: CASSLGLEETQYF. J is TRBJ2-5 and V is TRBV5-1; unclear D gene. The CDR3 length is 13 residues. V dropped 0 bases and J dropped 3 bases, with 6 bases sitting between them. Germline V gene sequence: CDR1 SGHRS, CDR2 YFSETQ.

The CDR3 sequence: CASSNSGLAGLTDTQYF. CDR3 coding DNA: TGTGCCAGTAGCAACTCGGGACTAGCGGGGCTCACAGATACGCAGTATTTT. The chain couples TRBV19 to TRBJ2-3; 13 nucleotides align to TRBD2. Germline V lookup: CDR1 LNHDA, CDR2 SQIVND (reference sequence). V trimming: 6 bases; J trimming: 2 bases; junction bases outside the gene matches: 8. This CDR3 has 17 residues.

About this clone itself: An end of the junction does not agree with germline; a read error may underlie this. The V gene is TRBV3-1 (or the pseudogene TRBV3-2), the J gene TRBJ1-1, with 7 bases fitting TRBD1. The length of the CDR3 is 15 residues. CDR1 is LGHDT, CDR2 YNNKEL, per germline (reference sequence). The chain's CDR3 is CASSQDIQGNAEAFF. The CDR3 coding sequence is TGTGCCAGCAGCCAAGATATACAGGGGAACGCTGAAGCTTTCTTT.

In this sample, this clone turned up a few times. The rearrangement joins TRBV9 to TRBJ1-2, with D perhaps TRBD1 (6 bases). Trimming stripped 1 base from V and 3 bases from J, with 10 bases between. Germline V gene lookup returns CDR1 SGDLS and CDR2 YYNGEE. The CDR3 runs 14 residues. The CDR3 DNA reads TGTGCCAGCAGCGTATCGGACAGATACTATGGCTACACCTTC. Protein product: CASSVSDRYYGYTF.

This clone has a single count. The chain carries TRBV12-3 or TRBV12-4 and TRBJ2-1; weak D call: TRBD2 (6 bases). The CDR3 totals 13 residues. The V end was cut by 6 bases, the J end by 8 bases, with 14 bases between. This chain's CDR3 is CASRSPGEDEQFF. The CDR3 bases are TGTGCCAGCAGGTCACCGGGAGAGGATGAGCAGTTCTTC.

The genes are TRBV6-2 or TRBV6-3 and TRBJ2-1, with a possible D match to TRBD2 (5 bases). This CDR3 has 13 amino acids. V was pared by 2 bases and J by 9 bases, with 11 bases between. CDR1 and CDR2 (germline): MNHEY, SVGEGT. This chain's CDR3 is CASSYVANAEQFF. The CDR3 nucleotides read TGTGCCAGCAGTTACGTAGCGAATGCTGAGCAGTTCTTC.